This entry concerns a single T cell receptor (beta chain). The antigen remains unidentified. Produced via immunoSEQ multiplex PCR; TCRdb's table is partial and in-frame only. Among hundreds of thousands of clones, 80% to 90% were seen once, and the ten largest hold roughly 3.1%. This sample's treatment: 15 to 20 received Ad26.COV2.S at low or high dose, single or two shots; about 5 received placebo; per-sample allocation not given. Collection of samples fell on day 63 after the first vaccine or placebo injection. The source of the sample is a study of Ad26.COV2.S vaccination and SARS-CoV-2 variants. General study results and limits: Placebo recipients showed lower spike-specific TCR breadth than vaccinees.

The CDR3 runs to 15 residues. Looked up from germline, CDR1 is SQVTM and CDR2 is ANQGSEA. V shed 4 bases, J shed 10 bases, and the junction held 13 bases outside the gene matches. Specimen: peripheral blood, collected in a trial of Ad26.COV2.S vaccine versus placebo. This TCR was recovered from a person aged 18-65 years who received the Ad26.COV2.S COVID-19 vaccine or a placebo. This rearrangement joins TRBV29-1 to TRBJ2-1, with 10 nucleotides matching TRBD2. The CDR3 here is CSVAMSGGARREQFF. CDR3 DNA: TGCAGCGTTGCAATGAGCGGGGGGGCCAGGAGGGAGCAGTTCTTC.